This entry concerns a single T cell receptor beta chain. This entry belongs to a study of blood T cell repertoires in COVID-19. Study background: Spain, Italy and the United States supplied samples that represented acute and convalescent COVID-19. T cells, B-cell-depleted T cells, or PBMCs supplied cDNA or gDNA.

Original analysis: Amplified reference gene primers provided the basis for estimating nucleated cell counts. Clones were sequenced by immunoSEQ multiplex PCR, and TCRdb holds only the in-frame ones, with some missing. V and J calls and clone size come straight from that table; D and trimming were deduced from the DNA. Counted here are fewer than 150,000 clones, approximately 87% occurring once; the ten biggest clones make up 3.5% to 5.5%. V was pared by 0 bases and J by 0 bases, with 12 bases between. The CDR3 totals 16 residues. Germline assignment: CDR1 MNHEY and CDR2 SVGAGI. The gene calls are TRBV6-5 and TRBJ2-7; maybe TRBD2 (6 bases). The sequenced material came from peripheral blood. The TCR originated in a woman in her forties with acute or convalescent COVID-19. CDR3 in amino acids: CASSYSAGTHSYEQYF. The CDR3 DNA is TGTGCCAGCAGTTACTCGGCCGGGACTCACTCCTACGAGCAGTACTTC.